These 29 T cell receptor beta chains were sequenced from one sample in a study of OX40 agonist ivuxolimab in advanced cancers. The library was built by means of the immunoSEQ multiplex PCR assay. This is the immuneACCESS table as TCRdb keeps it, with only in-frame sequences that have V and J called. A part of the clones is gone; compared with another copy, unresolved V genes explain less than half, and the rest is unexplained. The sample records approximately 89,000 clones, about 91% of which are singletons. Clones ranked in the top ten supply 2.3% of the sample. The specimen comprised CD4+ or CD8+ T cells sorted from blood, sampled in a trial of the OX40 agonist ivuxolimab. These receptors all stem from an adult with an advanced solid tumor such as melanoma, head and neck, liver or kidney cancer.

This chain connects TRBV30 to TRBJ2-3; possibly TRBD1 or TRBD2 for D (5 bases each). From germline, CDR1 is GTSNPN and CDR2 SVGIG (reference sequence). Trimming took 8 bases from V and 6 from J, leaving 18 bases between them. The CDR3 spans 13 residues. CDR3 bases: TGTGCCGGGAACAGCGGACATCGTGATACGCAGTATTTT. It encodes CAGNSGHRDTQYF.

The CDR3 loop is CASSKGGGEFPQHF. The CDR3 DNA is TGTGCCAGCAGCAAAGGAGGGGGAGAGTTTCCCCAGCATTTT. The rearrangement uses TRBV21-1 and TRBJ1-5; the D call of TRBD1 is as the table states it, not checked on the DNA. TRBV21-1 is a documented pseudogene. The CDR3 totals 14 residues.

The chain uses TRBV4-1 and TRBJ2-7; weak D call: TRBD2 (6 bases). CDR3 length: 15 amino acids. Germline CDR1 MGHRA, CDR2 YSYEKL. With 2 bases removed from V and 5 bases from J, the gap between germline ends came to 16 bases. The CDR3 DNA follows: TGCGCCAGCAGCCAACCGACTAGTGACATCAACGAGCAGTACTTC. This encodes CASSQPTSDINEQYF.

This rearrangement joins TRBV30 to TRBJ2-1; D gene unclear. Germline CDR1 and CDR2: GTSNPN and SVGIG (reference sequence). The CDR3 spans 13 residues. Trimming left V 2 bases short and J 8 bases short, with 13 bases between. CDR3 residues: CAWSPLAGDEQFF. CDR3 DNA sequence: TGTGCCTGGAGTCCCCTTGCTGGCGATGAGCAGTTCTTC.

V and J are TRBV15 and TRBJ2-7; TRBD1 matches 12 bases. This CDR3 is 16 amino acids long. Losses at the gene ends were 1 base for V and 4 bases for J; bases not matched to a gene: 5. Germline lookup yields CDR1 LNHNV and CDR2 YYDKDF (reference sequence). The CDR3 reads CATSRAGGQGAYEQYF. CDR3 DNA: TGTGCCACCAGCAGAGCAGGGGGACAGGGGGCTTACGAGCAGTACTTC.

This sequence joins TRBV15 and TRBJ2-5; possibly TRBD2 for D (7 bases). The CDR3 spans 15 residues. Germline V gene lookup returns CDR1 LNHNV and CDR2 YYDKDF (reference sequence). V was pared by 5 bases and J by 8 bases, with 21 bases between. CDR3 loop: CATSAELGGGGTQYF. CDR3 coding DNA: TGTGCCACCAGCGCCGAACTAGGGGGGGGAGGTACCCAGTACTTC.

This clone was observed a few times. The gene calls are TRBV2 and TRBJ2-1; D is uncertain. Per the germline V gene, CDR1 is SNHLY and CDR2 is FYNNEI. V shed 6 bases and J shed 0 bases, with 12 bases lying between them. The CDR3 is 15 amino acids. For the CDR3, the DNA is TGTGCCAGCAGACTGACTGTTAGCTCCTACAATGAGCAGTTCTTC. Its translation: CASRLTVSSYNEQFF.

The V gene is TRBV7-9, the J gene TRBJ2-3, with a possible D match to TRBD2 (6 bases). CDR1 is SEHNR, CDR2 FQNEAQ, per germline (reference sequence). The CDR3 is 14 amino acids. Between the trimmed V and J ends, which lost 5 bases and 2 bases, there was a span of 11 bases. In nucleotides, the CDR3 is TGTGCCAGCAGCCGACGGGACTTCACAGATACGCAGTATTTT. It encodes CASSRRDFTDTQYF.

This clone was seen a single time. The chain has TRBV28 and TRBJ1-4; D ambiguous. Germline values: CDR1 MDHEN, CDR2 SYDVKM. V lost 3 bases, J lost 8 bases, and 16 bases lay in between. The CDR3 runs to 15 residues. CDR3 in amino acids: CASSFVLLKNEKLFF. CDR3 coding DNA: TGTGCCAGCAGTTTTGTTCTCCTAAAGAACGAAAAACTGTTTTTT.

The V call is TRBV30, the J call TRBJ2-1; D may be TRBD2 (6 bases). This CDR3 is built from 11 residues. Germline V lookup: CDR1 GTSNPN, CDR2 SVGIG (reference sequence). With 5 bases removed from V and 6 bases from J, the gap between germline ends came to 8 bases. The CDR3 region is CAWGGANEQFF. The CDR3 DNA sequence: TGTGCCTGGGGAGGGGCCAATGAGCAGTTCTTC.

V is TRBV7-2 and J is TRBJ2-2; D remains unclear. V was clipped by 8 bases and J by 0 bases, with 13 bases between them. This CDR3 spans 15 amino acids. The germline gives CDR1 SGHTA, CDR2 FQGNSA. In DNA, the CDR3 is TGTGCCAGCGCAGGCCATCTCGCGAACACCGGGGAGCTGTTTTTT. It specifies CASAGHLANTGELFF.

The chain joins TRBV6-8 to TRBJ2-5, with 7 positions matching TRBD2. CDR1 is MNHGY, CDR2 SAAAGT, per germline. V shed 6 bases and J 4 bases; nucleotides not matched to a gene: 11. This CDR3 is 15 amino acids long. The CDR3 region has the DNA TGTGCCAGCAGAGGGAAGGCAGGACTAGGAGAGACCCAGTACTTC. Translation gives CASRGKAGLGETQYF.

This clone was found a few times. This chain links TRBV29-1 with TRBJ1-1; D uncertain. This CDR3 is 13 amino acids long. V lost 4 bases and J 1 base, leaving 10 bases between the germline ends. Per germline, CDR1 SQVTM and CDR2 ANQGSEA. This CDR3 reads CSVGKGGNTEAFF. In nucleotides, the CDR3 is TGCAGCGTTGGTAAGGGCGGGAACACTGAAGCTTTCTTT.

V and J are TRBV28 and TRBJ1-2; D is unresolved. This CDR3 is built from 12 residues. Germline-derived CDR1 and CDR2 are MDHEN and SYDVKM. Trimming took off 6 bases at V and 7 bases at J, with 12 bases between the two ends. CDR3 DNA: TGTGCCAGCAGACAGATAGGTGGTGGCTACACCTTC. Amino acids: CASRQIGGGYTF.

The CDR3 DNA sequence: TGCGCCAGCAGCCCGGGGGGACAGCCCAACACCGGGGAGCTGTTTTTT. This sequence encodes CASSPGGQPNTGELFF. The rearrangement links TRBV5-1 to TRBJ2-2, with D perhaps matching TRBD1 or TRBD2 (7 bases each). The germline V gene encodes CDR1 SGHRS and CDR2 YFSETQ. The V end lost 4 bases, the J end lost 2 bases, and 15 bases lay between the germline ends. The CDR3 spans 16 residues.

V usage is TRBV27 and J usage is TRBJ2-3; D ambiguous. V was pared by 2 bases and J by 1 base, with 22 bases between. Germline CDR1 MNHEY, CDR2 SMNVEV (reference sequence). This CDR3 comprises 19 residues. CDR3 in DNA: TGTGCCAGCAGTTTAAAATCAACAAGCAGGTGGGCAGGCACAGATACGCAGTATTTT. It encodes CASSLKSTSRWAGTDTQYF.

The chain recombines TRBV7-2 with TRBJ2-7, with 9 bases matching TRBD2. Germline V gene sequence: CDR1 SGHTA, CDR2 FQGNSA. Trimming took 6 bases from V and 4 from J; bases not matched to a gene: 10. The CDR3 is 15 amino acids. The CDR3 DNA sequence: TGTGCCAGCAGTTCTACCGGGACTAGCCAGTACGAGCAGTACTTC. It specifies CASSSTGTSQYEQYF. Using reference TRBV7-2 and TRBJ2-7 for the parts outside the CDR3, the full variable domain is GAGVSQSPSNKVTEKGKDVELRCDPISGHTALYWYRQSLGQGLEFLIYFQGNSAPDKSGLPSDRFSAERTGGSVSTLTIQRTQQEDSAVYLCASSSTGTSQYEQYFGPGTRLTVT.

The chain employs TRBV6-6 and TRBJ2-5; D unresolved. V was pared by 0 bases and J by 2 bases, with 10 bases between. The CDR3 is 15 residues long. Looked up from germline, CDR1 is MNHNY and CDR2 is SVGAGI (reference sequence). CDR3 sequence (DNA): TGTGCCAGCAGTTACTCAACAACGAAACAAGAGACCCAGTACTTC. Residues: CASSYSTTKQETQYF.

The chain couples TRBV7-9 to TRBJ2-5; D might be TRBD1 (5 bases). Between the trimmed V and J ends, which lost 5 bases and 5 bases, there was a span of 18 bases. From germline, CDR1 is SEHNR and CDR2 FQNEAQ (reference sequence). The CDR3 has 15 residues. The CDR3 spells CASSLSTAPGETQYF. The CDR3 DNA reads as TGTGCCAGCAGCCTATCGACAGCACCCGGGGAGACCCAGTACTTC.

The V call is TRBV29-1, the J call TRBJ2-2, with unresolved D. There are 13 residues in the CDR3. Trimming took 3 bases from V and 2 from J, leaving 7 bases between them. From germline, CDR1 is SQVTM and CDR2 ANQGSEA. CDR3 sequence (DNA): TGCAGCGTTGATGGCAGCAACACCGGGGAGCTGTTTTTT. It specifies CSVDGSNTGELFF.

This chain joins TRBV27 and TRBJ1-5; 7 bases agree with TRBD1. Germline trimming cut 6 bases from V and 1 base from J; bases unmatched to any gene: 6. The CDR3 sequence is 15 residues long. Germline V CDR1 and CDR2: MNHEY, SMNVEV (reference sequence). CDR3 sequence (DNA): TGTGCCAGCAGGACGGGACAGTCAAGCAATCAGCCCCAGCATTTT. The encoded protein is CASRTGQSSNQPQHF.

The gene calls are TRBV6-6 and TRBJ2-3; D tentatively reads TRBD1 or TRBD2 (6 bases each). From germline, CDR1 is MNHNY and CDR2 SVGAGI (reference sequence). Trimming shortened V by 6 bases and J by 0 bases, and 10 bases separated the two germline ends. There are 14 residues in the CDR3. The CDR3 region has the DNA TGTGCCAGCAGCCAAGGGGGGAGCACAGATACGCAGTATTTT. It specifies CASSQGGSTDTQYF.

This chain connects TRBV6-6 to TRBJ2-3; D remains ambiguous. CDR1 and CDR2 from the germline V gene are MNHNY and SVGAGI (reference sequence). The CDR3 contains 15 residues. V lost 2 bases, J lost 0 bases, and 9 bases lay in between. CDR3 bases: TGTGCCAGCAGTTACCAAGGTCCTAGCACAGATACGCAGTATTTT. Protein sequence: CASSYQGPSTDTQYF.

This clone was detected only once. CDR3 residues: CASSSGQPYTEAFF. Here the CDR3 DNA reads TGTGCCAGCAGTTCGGGACAGCCTTACACTGAAGCTTTCTTT. The chain carries TRBV28 and TRBJ1-1, with 7 bases matching TRBD1. Unmatched junction bases numbered 5, after V lost 4 bases and J lost 3 bases. Per the germline V gene, CDR1 is MDHEN and CDR2 is SYDVKM. The CDR3 is 14 residues long.

The V call is TRBV30, the J call TRBJ1-2, with 7 bases aligning to TRBD1. Germline V gene sequence: CDR1 GTSNPN, CDR2 SVGIG (reference sequence). CDR3 length: 15 amino acids. The ends lost 4 bases at V and 3 bases at J; junction bases unmatched: 11. CDR3: CAWNSPTGNYYGYTF. CDR3 nucleotides: TGTGCCTGGAACTCCCCGACAGGGAACTACTATGGCTACACCTTC.

This rearrangement joins TRBV18 to TRBJ2-7; D not resolved. V was clipped by 0 bases and J by 2 bases, with 8 bases between them. The germline V gene encodes CDR1 KGHSH and CDR2 LQKENI. The CDR3 runs to 14 residues. As DNA, the CDR3 is TGTGCCAGCTCACCACCGGGGTTAACCTACGAGCAGTACTTC. Amino acids: CASSPPGLTYEQYF.

The chain employs TRBV28 and TRBJ2-7; 9 nucleotides match TRBD1. CDR1 is MDHEN, CDR2 SYDVKM, per germline. CDR3 length: 14 amino acids. Losses at the gene ends were 6 bases for V and 6 bases for J; bases not matched to a gene: 9. The CDR3, as DNA: TGTGCCAGCAGGGAGCCGGGACAGGGTAGCGAGCAGTACTTC. It translates to CASREPGQGSEQYF.

This rearrangement joins TRBV10-3 to TRBJ2-1; D is undetermined. Germline CDR1 is ENHRY and CDR2 is SYGVKD. CDR3 size: 11 residues. The V end lost 4 bases, the J end lost 8 bases, and 6 bases lay between the germline ends. The DNA of the CDR3 is TGTGCCATCAGTGTTGGGGATGAGCAGTTCTTC. Translated: CAISVGDEQFF.

The chain has TRBV30 and TRBJ1-2, with 7 bases lining up with TRBD1. CDR1 is GTSNPN, CDR2 SVGIG, per germline (reference sequence). The trim removed 3 bases at V and 7 bases at J, leaving 5 bases unmatched. This CDR3 is built from 12 residues. CDR3 protein: CAWRPGGGGYTF. The CDR3 DNA reads TGTGCCTGGAGACCAGGGGGAGGTGGCTACACCTTC.